This T cell receptor beta chain originates from a study of cytomegalovirus exposure and HLA in healthy donors. Study results and caveats: Cytomegalovirus association was listed for approximately 150 TCR beta chains. Reports showed the classifier diagnosing cytomegalovirus status with high specificity and sensitivity.

The donors were part of the validation cohort, which consisted of over a hundred subjects and was separate from the first cohort of 666 subjects. Using immunoSEQ multiplex PCR, the repertoire was profiled, and TCRdb retains in-frame clones only, with some absent. This sample has 100,000 or so clones, with around 88% found just once. This clone was counted a few times. The target antigen is unknown. The sequenced sample consisted of PBMCs. This sequence originates from a woman in her twenties or thirties in good health and CMV-seronegative.

The CDR3 loop is CASSRYITDTQYF. DNA of the CDR3: TGCGCCAGCAGTCGGTATATCACAGATACGCAGTATTTT. The chain employs TRBV5-1 and TRBJ2-3; D ambiguous. CDR1 and CDR2 (germline): SGHRS, YFSETQ. This CDR3 region has 13 residues. The germline V and J ends were trimmed by 5 bases and 2 bases, with 9 bases remaining between them.